This TCR beta chain came from a study of CD8 T cells in ankylosing spondylitis. Study outcomes and limitations: Significant enrichment of disease-linked clones was reported in matched ankylosing spondylitis synovial fluid. Among TCR beta sequences, a motif of several highly homologous variants appeared characteristic of ankylosing spondylitis blood.

This clonotype occurred a few times. Antigen specificity is unknown. Preparation of TCR beta libraries was done by quantitative 5'-RACE with molecular barcodes. MiXCR, applied by TCRdb to the 5' RACE reads, yields one record per CDR3 protein. The table records about 540,000 distinct CDR3 sequences, approximately 11% of them present only once. Trimming pared 4 bases from V and 5 bases from J, leaving 18 bases between. This CDR3 has 16 amino acids. The germline V gene encodes CDR1 SGHVS and CDR2 FQNEAQ. The sequencing sample was made of blood, either unsorted or a sorted T cell fraction (not recorded which). The clonotype was recovered from a male donor with ankylosing spondylitis. V is TRBV7-8 and J is TRBJ2-1; tentative D call: TRBD1 (5 bases). CDR3 in amino acids: CASSSNPGPQDNEQFF. DNA for the CDR3: TGTGCCAGCAGCTCCAACCCCGGGCCACAGGACAATGAGCAGTTCTTC.